The 27 T cell receptor beta chains in this list originate from one sample, sequenced in a study of OX40 agonist ivuxolimab in advanced cancers. Produced via immunoSEQ multiplex PCR; TCRdb's table is partial and in-frame only. The data contain some 150,000 clones, 90% of them seen just once; the ten biggest clones take up approximately 1.1%. The sample here was CD4+ or CD8+ T cells sorted from blood, taken in a trial of the OX40 agonist ivuxolimab. Every receptor here comes from an adult with an advanced solid tumor such as melanoma, head and neck, liver or kidney cancer.

V gene TRBV14 combines with J gene TRBJ2-1; TRBD2 aligns across 10 bases. Germline loops: CDR1 SGHDN, CDR2 FVKESK. V lost 5 bases to trimming and J lost 4 bases; unmatched junction nucleotides: 2. This CDR3 is 14 amino acids long. The DNA for the CDR3 is TGTGCCAGCAGCAGGACTAGCGGTTACAATGAGCAGTTCTTC. Amino acid sequence: CASSRTSGYNEQFF.

This clone has a handful of counts. V and J are TRBV28 and TRBJ2-7, with TRBD2 as a possible D gene (5 bases). The CDR3 contains 15 residues. The V and J ends lost 6 bases and 0 bases respectively, with 15 bases between them. CDR1 and CDR2 from the germline V gene are MDHEN and SYDVKM. In nucleotides, the CDR3 is TGTGCCAGCAGAAATCCGGGAACCCGCTCCTACGAGCAGTACTTC. Its protein is CASRNPGTRSYEQYF.

The V call is TRBV6-5, the J call TRBJ1-6; TRBD1 aligns across 8 bases. CDR1 and CDR2 from the germline V gene are MNHEY and SVGAGI. This CDR3 region has 15 residues. The V gene end was trimmed by 6 bases and the J gene end by 9 bases; junction bases not matched to a gene: 10. The CDR3 DNA is TGTGCCAGCAGCGACAGGGGCAGGGTTCTTTCACCCCTCCACTTT. It codes for CASSDRGRVLSPLHF.

The chain couples TRBV11-2 to TRBJ1-5; perhaps TRBD1 as D (5 bases). V was shortened by 5 bases and J by 6 bases, with 14 bases between the two germline ends. The CDR3 covers 14 residues. Germline V gene sequence: CDR1 SGHAT, CDR2 FQNNGV. The DNA of the CDR3 is TGTGCCAGCAGCCCCCAGGGATCAGCTCAGCCCCAGCATTTT. Its translation is CASSPQGSAQPQHF.

The chain uses TRBV9 and TRBJ2-6; 7 nucleotides agree with TRBD1. CDR3 length: 18 amino acids. CDR1 SGDLS and CDR2 YYNGEE come from the germline V gene. V lost 3 bases to trimming and J lost 0 bases; unmatched junction nucleotides: 9. The CDR3 region is CASSGGQELFSGANVLTF. CDR3 DNA sequence: TGTGCCAGCAGCGGAGGACAGGAACTTTTCTCTGGGGCCAACGTCCTGACTTTC.

V and J are TRBV28 and TRBJ2-7; the D is unclear. In germline, CDR1 is MDHEN, CDR2 SYDVKM. The CDR3 spans 11 residues. Trimming shortened V by 5 bases and J by 7 bases, and 9 bases separated the two germline ends. Here the CDR3 reads CASSARVEQYF. CDR3 bases: TGTGCCAGCAGTGCCCGCGTAGAGCAGTACTTC.

V and J are TRBV2 and TRBJ2-3; maybe TRBD2 (5 bases). The CDR3 totals 14 residues. The germline V gene has CDR1 SNHLY and CDR2 FYNNEI. Trimming removed 5 bases from V and 5 bases from J, with 14 bases in between. The CDR3 is CASSLAEEGDTQYF. The CDR3 coding sequence is TGTGCCAGCAGTTTGGCGGAAGAGGGAGATACGCAGTATTTT.

V and J are TRBV28 and TRBJ1-2; the D gene is possibly TRBD1 (5 bases). There are 13 residues in the CDR3. Germline-derived CDR1 and CDR2 are MDHEN and SYDVKM. Between the trimmed V and J ends, which lost 6 bases and 5 bases, there was a span of 13 bases. The CDR3 sequence is CASREGVTYGYTF. CDR3 nucleotides: TGTGCCAGCAGGGAAGGGGTAACATATGGCTACACCTTC.

The chain links TRBV27 to TRBJ2-1; D assignment may be TRBD1 or TRBD2 (6 bases each). There are 14 residues in the CDR3. Germline-derived CDR1 and CDR2 are MNHEY and SMNVEV (reference sequence). The V end was cut by 5 bases, the J end by 6 bases, with 14 bases between. CDR3 nucleotides: TGTGCCAGCAGTAGATGGGGGGCCTCCAATGAGCAGTTCTTC. Its protein product is CASSRWGASNEQFF.

The V and J genes are TRBV7-2 and TRBJ1-3, with 7 bases matching TRBD1. The CDR3 is 15 amino acids. Per the germline V gene, CDR1 is SGHTA and CDR2 is FQGNSA. V trimming: 7 bases; J trimming: 3 bases; junction bases outside the gene matches: 9. DNA for the CDR3: TGTGCCAGCACCCCATCGACAGGGATTGGAAACACCATATATTTT. Protein sequence: CASTPSTGIGNTIYF. The whole variable domain, filled in from reference TRBV7-2 and TRBJ1-3, reads GAGVSQSPSNKVTEKGKDVELRCDPISGHTALYWYRQSLGQGLEFLIYFQGNSAPDKSGLPSDRFSAERTGGSVSTLTIQRTQQEDSAVYLCASTPSTGIGNTIYFGEGSWLTVV.

The chain carries TRBV7-2 and TRBJ2-1; TRBD2 might be the D (6 bases). The V end lost 1 base, the J end lost 5 bases, and 15 bases lay between the germline ends. This CDR3 is 16 amino acids long. CDR1 and CDR2 (germline): SGHTA, FQGNSA. This CDR3 is CASSLGAGRLNNEQFF. In nucleotides, the CDR3 is TGTGCCAGCAGCTTAGGGGCGGGGCGTCTAAACAATGAGCAGTTCTTC. Drawing the rest from reference TRBV7-2 and TRBJ2-1, the complete variable domain is GAGVSQSPSNKVTEKGKDVELRCDPISGHTALYWYRQSLGQGLEFLIYFQGNSAPDKSGLPSDRFSAERTGGSVSTLTIQRTQQEDSAVYLCASSLGAGRLNNEQFFGPGTRLTVL.

The V and J genes are TRBV29-1 and TRBJ2-4; D may be TRBD1 (6 bases). CDR1 is SQVTM and CDR2 is ANQGSEA in the germline V gene. The CDR3 is 15 amino acids. V shed 6 bases and J shed 7 bases, with 22 bases lying between them. This CDR3 is CSVGHQTGMQNIQYF. The CDR3 coding sequence is TGCAGCGTCGGGCACCAAACAGGGATGCAGAACATTCAGTACTTC.

V usage is TRBV7-9 and J usage is TRBJ1-4; D perhaps matches TRBD1 (5 bases). The germline gives CDR1 SEHNR, CDR2 FQNEAQ (reference sequence). V lost 1 base, J lost 3 bases, and 6 bases lay in between. The length of the CDR3 is 14 residues. DNA for the CDR3: TGTGCCAGCAGCTTAGGAGGGGCTAATGAAAAACTGTTTTTT. Amino acids: CASSLGGANEKLFF.

J is TRBJ2-7 and V is TRBV7-2, with a possible D match to TRBD1 (5 bases). The ends were cut back, 2 bases at V and 2 bases at J, with 10 bases in the middle. Per germline, CDR1 SGHTA and CDR2 FQGNSA. The CDR3 has 14 residues. CDR3 sequence reads: CASSLRQGPYEQYF. In nucleotides, the CDR3 is TGTGCCAGCAGCTTACGCCAGGGCCCCTACGAGCAGTACTTC.

This clone was picked up one time. V usage is TRBV6-5 and J usage is TRBJ1-1; maybe TRBD1 (6 bases). V dropped 4 bases and J dropped 5 bases, with 17 bases sitting between them. The CDR3 loop spans 15 amino acids. CDR1 MNHEY and CDR2 SVGAGI come from the germline V gene. CDR3 in amino acids: CASSSLRGFGTEAFF. Written as DNA, the CDR3 is TGTGCCAGCAGTTCTCTCAGGGGATTCGGGACTGAAGCTTTCTTT.

V is TRBV18 and J is TRBJ1-5, with a weak D call TRBD1 (5 bases). Trimming cost V 2 bases and J 0 bases, with 17 bases left between them. This CDR3 is built from 18 residues. Germline V gene lookup returns CDR1 KGHSH and CDR2 LQKENI. CDR3: CASSPSRQGGDSNQPQHF. In DNA form, the CDR3 reads TGTGCCAGCTCACCATCCCGGCAGGGAGGGGATAGCAATCAGCCCCAGCATTTT.

For the CDR3, the DNA is TGTGCCTGGTCCCCGGGTGGGTTGGGTGGCTACACCTTC. Encoded protein: CAWSPGGLGGYTF. The V and J genes are TRBV30 and TRBJ1-2; no reliable D call. The CDR3 has 13 residues. Per germline, CDR1 GTSNPN and CDR2 SVGIG (reference sequence). V dropped 5 bases and J dropped 7 bases, with 17 bases sitting between them. Full variable domain (missing parts from reference TRBV30 and TRBJ1-2): SQTIHQWPATLVQPVGSPLSLECTVEGTSNPNLYWYRQAAGRGLQLLFYSVGIGQISSEVPQNLSASRPQDRQFILSSKKLLLSDSGFYLCAWSPGGLGGYTFGSGTRLTVV.

The rearrangement joins TRBV18 to TRBJ2-1; no definite D call. Per the germline V gene, CDR1 is KGHSH and CDR2 is LQKENI. V shed 1 base and J shed 6 bases, with 10 bases lying between them. CDR3 length equals 14 residues. In DNA, the CDR3 is TGTGCCAGCTCACCACAGGGTAGAGGCAATGAGCAGTTCTTC. This codes for CASSPQGRGNEQFF.

The V gene is TRBV28, the J gene TRBJ2-7; D possibly corresponds to TRBD2 (5 bases). Trimming shortened V by 2 bases and J by 3 bases, and 8 bases separated the two germline ends. The CDR3 extends over 13 amino acids. Germline V lookup: CDR1 MDHEN, CDR2 SYDVKM. The CDR3 loop is CASSLTRGYEQYF. The CDR3 region has the DNA TGTGCCAGCAGTTTAACCCGGGGCTACGAGCAGTACTTC.

This chain links TRBV7-2 with TRBJ2-7; the D is unclear. The CDR3 totals 13 residues. V dropped 2 bases and J dropped 2 bases, with 7 bases sitting between them. The V gene's germline CDR1 is SGHTA and CDR2 FQGNSA. The CDR3 spells CASSLNPTYEQYF. DNA for the CDR3: TGTGCCAGCAGCTTAAATCCGACCTACGAGCAGTACTTC.

The chain links TRBV7-3 to TRBJ2-1; TRBD2 matches at 10 bases. This CDR3 region has 15 residues. Germline CDR1 reads SGHTA; CDR2 reads FQGTGA. V lost 2 bases to trimming and J lost 6 bases; unmatched junction nucleotides: 4. Here the CDR3 reads CASSLLAGVGNEQFF. For the CDR3, the DNA is TGTGCCAGCAGCTTACTAGCGGGAGTGGGCAATGAGCAGTTCTTC.

In DNA, the CDR3 is TGTGCCAGTCAGGATGGGAGGAGGGACACTGAAGCTTTCTTT. Translating gives CASQDGRRDTEAFF. The chain is built from TRBV28 and TRBJ1-1; D is uncertain. The length of the CDR3 is 14 residues. CDR1 and CDR2 (germline): MDHEN, SYDVKM. Trimming left V 9 bases short and J 3 bases short, with 17 bases between.

The gene calls are TRBV19 and TRBJ2-2, with TRBD1 matching 10 bases. Germline V gene sequence: CDR1 LNHDA, CDR2 SQIVND (reference sequence). The junction had 4 bases not matched to a gene; V was cut back by 6 bases and J by 3 bases. This CDR3 is 15 amino acids long. CDR3 in amino acids: CASSDRGPYTGELFF. The CDR3 DNA follows: TGTGCCAGTAGCGACAGGGGGCCTTACACCGGGGAGCTGTTTTTT.

This clone was detected only once. This sequence joins TRBV11-2 and TRBJ1-4, with D perhaps matching TRBD1 (5 bases). Per germline, CDR1 SGHAT and CDR2 FQNNGV. The CDR3 covers 13 residues. V lost 3 bases to trimming and J lost 15 bases, with 17 bases between them. CDR3 in DNA: TGTGCCAGCAGCTTCGAGGGGTCAGGATTCTTGTTTTTT. Protein product: CASSFEGSGFLFF.

V gene TRBV6-5 combines with J gene TRBJ2-7, with D perhaps matching TRBD2 (5 bases). Germline loops: CDR1 MNHEY, CDR2 SVGAGI. CDR3 length: 15 residues. With 0 bases removed from V and 0 bases from J, the gap between germline ends came to 9 bases. CDR3 region: CASSYSYGDSYEQYF. The CDR3 region has the DNA TGTGCCAGCAGTTACTCGTACGGGGACTCCTACGAGCAGTACTTC.

The chain uses TRBV9 and TRBJ1-3; D may be TRBD1 (5 bases). From germline, CDR1 is SGDLS and CDR2 YYNGEE. The CDR3 contains 17 residues. V was clipped by 0 bases and J by 6 bases, with 19 bases between them. The CDR3 here is CASSVASGGKGQNTIYF. The CDR3 bases are TGTGCCAGCAGCGTAGCTTCTGGCGGGAAAGGACAAAACACCATATATTTT.

CDR3 in amino acids: CASSPRRQGFEAFF. For the CDR3, the DNA is TGTGCCAGCAGCCCCCGCCGACAGGGATTTGAAGCTTTCTTT. This chain connects TRBV14 to TRBJ1-1; TRBD1 matches 7 bases. The CDR3 consists of 14 residues. V dropped 4 bases and J dropped 7; count of bases not matched to a gene: 9. In germline, CDR1 is SGHDN, CDR2 FVKESK. Supplemented by reference TRBV14 and TRBJ1-1, the full variable domain reads EAGVTQFPSHSVIEKGQTVTLRCDPISGHDNLYWYRRVMGKEIKFLLHFVKESKQDESGMPNNRFLAERTGGTYSTLKVQPAELEDSGVYFCASSPRRQGFEAFFGQGTRLTVV.